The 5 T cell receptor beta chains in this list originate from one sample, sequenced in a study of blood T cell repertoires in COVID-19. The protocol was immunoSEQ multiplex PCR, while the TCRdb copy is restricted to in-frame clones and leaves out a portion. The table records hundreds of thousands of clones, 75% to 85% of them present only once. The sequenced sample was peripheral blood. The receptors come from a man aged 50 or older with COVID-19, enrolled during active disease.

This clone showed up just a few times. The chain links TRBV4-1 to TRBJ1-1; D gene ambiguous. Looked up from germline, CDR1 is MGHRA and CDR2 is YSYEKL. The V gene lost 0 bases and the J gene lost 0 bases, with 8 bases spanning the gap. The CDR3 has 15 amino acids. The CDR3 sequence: CASSQDPEVNTEAFF. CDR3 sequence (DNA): TGCGCCAGCAGCCAAGATCCAGAGGTGAACACTGAAGCTTTCTTT.

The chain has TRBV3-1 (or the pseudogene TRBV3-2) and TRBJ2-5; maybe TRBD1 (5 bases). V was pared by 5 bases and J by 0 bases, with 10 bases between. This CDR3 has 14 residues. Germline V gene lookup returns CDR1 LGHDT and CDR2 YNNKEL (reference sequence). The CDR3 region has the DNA TGTGCCAGCAGCTCCAACAGGAACCAAGAGACCCAGTACTTC. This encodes CASSSNRNQETQYF.

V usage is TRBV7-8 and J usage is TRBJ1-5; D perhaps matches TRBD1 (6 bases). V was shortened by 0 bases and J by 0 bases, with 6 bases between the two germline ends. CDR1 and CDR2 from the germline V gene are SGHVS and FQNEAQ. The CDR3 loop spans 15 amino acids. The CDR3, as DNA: TGTGCCAGCAGCTTAGCCAGGGGTAGCAATCAGCCCCAGCATTTT. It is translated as CASSLARGSNQPQHF.

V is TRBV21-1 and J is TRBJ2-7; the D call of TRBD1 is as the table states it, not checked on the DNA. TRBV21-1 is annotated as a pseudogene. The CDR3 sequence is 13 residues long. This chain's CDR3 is CASRRQSPYEQYF. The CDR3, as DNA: TGTGCCAGCAGACGACAGAGCCCCTACGAGCAGTACTTC.

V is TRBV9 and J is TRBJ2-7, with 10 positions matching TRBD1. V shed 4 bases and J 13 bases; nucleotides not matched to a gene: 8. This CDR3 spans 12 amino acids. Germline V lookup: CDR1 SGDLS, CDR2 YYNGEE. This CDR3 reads CASSTPGQGLYF. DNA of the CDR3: TGTGCCAGCAGCACACCGGGACAGGGGTTATACTTC.